This T cell receptor beta chain derives from a study of cytomegalovirus exposure and HLA in healthy donors. Across the study: The same platform used for the roughly 650 first-cohort repertoires was also used for the roughly 120 validation repertoires, as a later analysis reported.

The donors were in the roughly 130-subject validation cohort, distinct from the roughly 600-subject first cohort. Sequencing was performed with immunoSEQ multiplex PCR; in TCRdb, only in-frame clones are kept and a portion is missing. This repertoire shows some 84,000 clones, roughly 88% found once; its top ten account for 2% to 2.5%. The CDR3 runs to 16 residues. The germline gives CDR1 SGHTS, CDR2 YDEGEE. Trimming removed 2 bases from V and 7 bases from J; junction bases left unmatched: 10. As for this clone: Its antigen is still unknown.

Findings and caveats of the study: The authors listed around 150 TCR beta chains as cytomegalovirus-associated. Cytomegalovirus status, reportedly, was diagnosed with high specificity and sensitivity by the classifier.

Input material: PBMCs. The receptor was derived from a man aged 30-40 years in good health and CMV-seronegative. This chain connects TRBV5-8 to TRBJ2-2, with TRBD1 matching over 8 bases. CDR3 loop: CASSFLSGGDHGELFF. The CDR3 DNA reads TGTGCCAGCAGCTTTTTGTCAGGGGGCGATCACGGGGAGCTGTTTTTT.